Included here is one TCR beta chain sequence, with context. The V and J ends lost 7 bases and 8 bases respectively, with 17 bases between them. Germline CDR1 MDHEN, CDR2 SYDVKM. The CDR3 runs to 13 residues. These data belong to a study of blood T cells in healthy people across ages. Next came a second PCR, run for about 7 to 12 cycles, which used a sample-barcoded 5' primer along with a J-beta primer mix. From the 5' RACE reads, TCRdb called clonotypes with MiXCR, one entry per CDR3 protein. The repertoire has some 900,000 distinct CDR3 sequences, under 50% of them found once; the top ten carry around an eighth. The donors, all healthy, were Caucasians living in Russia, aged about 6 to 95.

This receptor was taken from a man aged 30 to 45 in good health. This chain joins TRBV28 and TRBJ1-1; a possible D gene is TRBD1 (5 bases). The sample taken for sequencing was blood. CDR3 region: CASNPGTWIEAFF. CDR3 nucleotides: TGTGCCAGCAATCCCGGGACGTGGATCGAAGCTTTCTTT.